A single T cell receptor beta chain is shown here with its context. CDR3 length equals 13 residues. Unmatched junction bases numbered 3, after V lost 4 bases and J lost 3 bases. The table came from immunoSEQ multiplex PCR; TCRdb's copy has only in-frame clones and leaves some out. The sample records roughly 270,000 clones, roughly 80% being singletons. The sample is drawn from a study of blood T cell repertoires in COVID-19. In terms of age and location, participants ranged from roughly 18 to 95 years and lived in under 30 US areas. The origin of this receptor is a middle-aged man who had been exposed to COVID-19. This chain connects TRBV12-3 or TRBV12-4 to TRBJ2-7, with TRBD1 identical over 7 bases. The sequencing sample was made of PBMCs or T cells enriched from blood (not recorded which). In nucleotides, the CDR3 is TGTGCCAGCAGTTCCGGGACAGTCTACGAGCAGTACTTC. This gives the protein CASSSGTVYEQYF.